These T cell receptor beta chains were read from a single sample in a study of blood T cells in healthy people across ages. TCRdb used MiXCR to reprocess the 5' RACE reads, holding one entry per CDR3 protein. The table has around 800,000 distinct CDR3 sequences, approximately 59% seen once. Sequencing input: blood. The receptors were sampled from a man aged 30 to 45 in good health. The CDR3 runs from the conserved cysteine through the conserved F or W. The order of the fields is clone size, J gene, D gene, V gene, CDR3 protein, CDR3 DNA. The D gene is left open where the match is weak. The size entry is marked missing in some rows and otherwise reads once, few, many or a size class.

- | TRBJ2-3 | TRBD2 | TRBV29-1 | CSVEGTGLATSPGFSTDTRYF | TGCAGCGTTGAAGGTACGGGACTAGCAACTTCGCCGGGATTTAGCACAGATACGCGGTATTTT
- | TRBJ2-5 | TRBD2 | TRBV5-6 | CASSLTSGGPSAQYF | TGTGCCAGCAGCCTGACTAGCGGGGGGCCGTCGGCCCAGTACTTC
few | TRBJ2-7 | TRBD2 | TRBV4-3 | CASSQDGLAGDYEQYF | TGCGCCAGCAGCCAAGATGGACTAGCGGGGGACTACGAGCAGTACTTC
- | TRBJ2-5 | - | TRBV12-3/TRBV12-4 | CASSLAWGGHETQYF | TGTGCCAGCAGTTTAGCGTGGGGGGGGCATGAGACCCAGTACTTC
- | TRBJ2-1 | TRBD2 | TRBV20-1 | CSAYVAGGPSNEQFF | TGCAGTGCGTACGTAGCGGGGGGGCCGAGTAATGAGCAGTTCTTC
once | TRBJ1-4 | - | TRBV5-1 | CASSLVPVTNEKLFF | TGCGCCAGCAGCTTGGTCCCTGTAACTAATGAAAAACTGTTTTTT
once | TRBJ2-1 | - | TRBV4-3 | CASSKGTYNEQFF | TGCGCCAGCAGCAAGGGCACCTACAATGAGCAGTTCTTC
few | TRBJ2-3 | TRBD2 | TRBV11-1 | CASSSGTSGRTDTQYF | TGTGCCAGCAGCTCCGGGACTAGCGGGAGAACGGATACGCAGTATTTT
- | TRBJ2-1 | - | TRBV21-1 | CASSKGKGLYYNEQFF | TGTGCCAGCAGCAAAGGAAAGGGGTTGTATTACAATGAGCAGTTCTTC
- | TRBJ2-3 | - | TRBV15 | CATSRVVPSTDTQYF | TGTGCCACCAGCAGGGTAGTACCCAGCACAGATACGCAGTATTTT
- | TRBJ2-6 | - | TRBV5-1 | CASSFLQGPGANVLTF | TGCGCCAGCAGCTTCCTACAGGGCCCTGGGGCCAACGTCCTGACTTTC
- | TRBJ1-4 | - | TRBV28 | CAASGDKGLEKLFF | TGTGCCGCGTCCGGGGACAAGGGCTTAGAAAAACTGTTTTTT
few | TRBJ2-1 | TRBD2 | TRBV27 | CASSLTSGGNEQFF | TGTGCCAGCAGTTTAACCTCGGGGGGGAATGAGCAGTTCTTC
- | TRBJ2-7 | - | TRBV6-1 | CASFRTDSSYEQYF | TGTGCCAGCTTCCGGACCGACAGCTCCTACGAGCAGTACTTC
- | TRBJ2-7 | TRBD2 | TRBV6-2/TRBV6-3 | CASNHRGDYYSREQYF | TGTGCCAGCAACCATCGGGGGGACTACTACTCCAGGGAGCAGTACTTC
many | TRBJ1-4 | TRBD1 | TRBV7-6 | CASSLGTGGLSEKLFF | TGTGCCAGCAGCTTAGGGACAGGGGGCCTCAGTGAAAAACTGTTTTTT
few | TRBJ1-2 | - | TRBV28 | CASSTGFGYTF | TGTGCCAGCAGTACAGGGTTCGGCTACACCTTC
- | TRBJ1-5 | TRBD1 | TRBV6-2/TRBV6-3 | CASSYPRGLGQPQHF | TGTGCCAGCAGTTACCCCAGGGGGCTCGGTCAGCCCCAGCATTTT
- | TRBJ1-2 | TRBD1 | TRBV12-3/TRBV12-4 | CASSSNSGDRGLIYGYTF | TGTGCCAGCAGTTCGAATTCGGGGGACAGGGGGTTAATCTATGGCTACACCTTC
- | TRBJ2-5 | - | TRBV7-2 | CASSLVPLAQETQYF | TGTGCCAGCAGCTTAGTCCCCCTAGCGCAAGAGACCCAGTACTTC
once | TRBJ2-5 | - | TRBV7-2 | CASSIRAGLRETQYF | TGTGCCAGCAGCATACGGGCGGGGTTGCGGGAGACCCAGTACTTC
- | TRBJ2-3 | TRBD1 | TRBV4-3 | CASSPRGQALTDTQYF | TGCGCCAGCAGCCCAAGGGGACAGGCGCTCACAGATACGCAGTATTTT